These T cell receptor beta chains were read from a single sample in a study of blood T cell repertoires in COVID-19. The assay was immunoSEQ multiplex PCR, and TCRdb's table has in-frame clones only and misses some. The sample contains hundreds of thousands of clones, approximately 88% of which appear only once. Source material: PBMCs or T cells enriched from blood (not recorded which). The receptors shown here come from a woman in her thirties or forties who had recovered from COVID-19. CDR3s include the opening cysteine and the closing phenylalanine or tryptophan. D genes are given only for firm matches. Size values are once, few and many counts, or a class for expanded clones, and some rows have none.

V	size	D	J	DNA	CDR3
TRBV24-1	-	-	TRBJ2-5	TGTGCCACCAGCCGGGACTCACAAGAGACCCAGTACTTC	CATSRDSQETQYF
TRBV5-1	-	-	TRBJ2-7	TGCGCCAGCAGCTTGGTGCCGGGTAGCTCCTACGAGCAGTACTTC	CASSLVPGSSYEQYF
TRBV4-2	-	TRBD1	TRBJ1-5	TGTGCCAGCAGCCGACAGGGGATGATCAATCAGCCCCAGCATTTT	CASSRQGMINQPQHF
TRBV6-5	-	TRBD2	TRBJ2-5	TGTGCCAGCAGTTACTCGGCGGGAGGGCCTGGTGAGACCCAGTACTTC	CASSYSAGGPGETQYF
TRBV4-3	once	TRBD1	TRBJ1-2	TGCGCCAGCAGCCAAGACCAAGGGGGCAACTATGGCTACACCTTC	CASSQDQGGNYGYTF
TRBV27	-	-	TRBJ1-5	TGTGCCAGCAGCCCCACAGGGCTCCCCAATCAGCCCCAGCATTTT	CASSPTGLPNQPQHF
TRBV10-1	-	-	TRBJ2-7	TGCGCCAGCAGTGTGGAAGCGGGGCAGTACTTC	CASSVEAGQYF
TRBV19	-	-	TRBJ2-2	TGTGCCACCCGACGGGCGGGACTTATGACCGGGGAGCTGTTTTTT	CATRRAGLMTGELFF
TRBV7-3	-	-	TRBJ2-3	TGTGCCAGCAGCTTGACGGGTGCCTCCCTCGATACGCAGTATTTT	CASSLTGASLDTQYF
TRBV27	-	-	TRBJ1-2	TGTGCCAGCAGTTTATCACCGGGATACTATGGCTACACCTTC	CASSLSPGYYGYTF
TRBV7-2	-	-	TRBJ1-2	TGTGCCAGCAGCTTGGAACAGACCTATGGCTACACCTTC	CASSLEQTYGYTF